These T cell receptor beta chains were read from a single sample in a study of cytomegalovirus exposure and HLA in healthy donors. TCRdb keeps only in-frame clones here, not all; method: immunoSEQ multiplex PCR. Altogether 85,000 to 100,000 clones are present, approximately 80% being singletons, with the ten largest covering about 3.5%. The sample taken for sequencing was PBMCs. These receptor sequences come from a male donor in good health and CMV-seropositive. Each CDR3 is given with its conserved first and last residue. The D gene is left open where the match is weak. Size tells how often a clone was seen (once, few, many) or the class of an expanded clone, and some rows leave it out.

clone_size j_call d_call v_call cdr3_nt cdr3_aa
- TRBJ2-5 - TRBV4-1 TGCGCCAGCAGCCAAGCAATCCAAGAGACCCAGTACTTC CASSQAIQETQYF
- TRBJ2-7 TRBD1 TRBV10-3 TGCGCCATCATTCCCCCGGACAGGGGGAGGAGAAGCTCCTACGAGCAGTACTTC CAIIPPDRGRRSSYEQYF
few TRBJ2-7 TRBD1 TRBV9 TGTGCCAGCAGCGTGGGGACAGGAGAGTACGAGCAGTACTTC CASSVGTGEYEQYF
- TRBJ1-4 TRBD1 TRBV27 TGTGCCAGCAGGTCCCGGGACAGGGGGCGGACTAATGAAAAACTGTTTTTT CASRSRDRGRTNEKLFF
- TRBJ2-5 - TRBV7-9 TGTGCCAGCAGCTTAGGGGGCTTCCAAGAGACCCAGTACTTC CASSLGGFQETQYF
- TRBJ2-2 TRBD1 TRBV18 TGTGCCAGCTCACCGGGACAGGTTAACACCGGGGAGCTGTTTTTT CASSPGQVNTGELFF
- TRBJ2-1 TRBD1 TRBV29-1 TGCAGCGTGGGTCCGGGACAGGGGGCCTACAATGAGCAGTTCTTC CSVGPGQGAYNEQFF
few TRBJ2-2 TRBD1 TRBV4-3 TGCGCCAGCAGCCAAGAAAGGACAGGGTGGGACGGCGGGGAGCTGTTTTTT CASSQERTGWDGGELFF
- TRBJ1-1 - TRBV6-6 TGTGCCAGCAGTTTTGAGACAGGGAACACTGAAGCTTTCTTT CASSFETGNTEAFF
- TRBJ2-6 - TRBV15 TGTGCCACCAGCAGAGATGTGAGCTCTGGGGCCAACGTCCTGACTTTC CATSRDVSSGANVLTF
- TRBJ1-2 TRBD1 TRBV19 TGTGCCAGTAGTATCGGGACGGACAGGGCAGGGGGCTACACCTTC CASSIGTDRAGGYTF
- TRBJ1-2 - TRBV13 TGTGCCAGCAGCAGGGGGATATATGGCTACACCTTC CASSRGIYGYTF
- TRBJ1-1 - TRBV5-6 TGTGCCAGCAGCAGCGACGCGGGCCTGGGAATGAACACTGAAGCTTTCTTT CASSSDAGLGMNTEAFF
- TRBJ1-6 TRBD1 TRBV27 TGTGCCAGCAGTCCCGGACAGGGTTGGCCACCCCTCCACTTT CASSPGQGWPPLHF
once TRBJ2-7 TRBD2 TRBV27 TGTGCCACCGGGACGGGGGGGGATGAGCAGTACTTC CATGTGGDEQYF
once TRBJ2-7 - TRBV15 TGTGCCACCAGCAGAGATCGGGGTACCTACGAGCAGTACTTC CATSRDRGTYEQYF
- TRBJ2-2 - TRBV4-1 TGCGCCAGCAGTATATACAGGGGGGAGCTGTTTTTT CASSIYRGELFF
- TRBJ2-7 TRBD1 TRBV5-4 TGTGCCAGCAGCTTGGGAAGGACAGGGTACTACGAGCAGTACTTC CASSLGRTGYYEQYF
- TRBJ2-1 TRBD1 TRBV6-5 TGTGCCAGCAGTTACTCGGGCAGGGGGCATTTCAATGAGCAGTTCTTC CASSYSGRGHFNEQFF
once TRBJ1-4 - TRBV30 TGTGCCTGGAGTGTATCGGGGGAAAAACTGTTTTTT CAWSVSGEKLFF
once TRBJ2-2 TRBD1 TRBV30 TGTGCCTGGAGTGCACCACAGGGGGCAACCGGGGAGCTGTTTTTT CAWSAPQGATGELFF
- TRBJ2-5 TRBD1 TRBV4-1 TGCGCCAGCAGCCCCTCGGACAGGGCTTCGTTCCGAGAGACCCAGTACTTC CASSPSDRASFRETQYF
- TRBJ1-2 TRBD1 TRBV4-2 TGTGCCAGCGCACAGTCCCGGGACAGAGTGGAGGATGGCTACACCTTC CASAQSRDRVEDGYTF
- TRBJ1-3 - TRBV29-1 TGCAGCGTTGTGGAGGGTCTCTCTGGAAACGCCATATATTTT CSVVEGLSGNAIYF
- TRBJ1-3 TRBD1 TRBV7-9 TGTGCCAGCAGCTTACCGGGACAGGGGGCGAACTCTGGAAACACCATATATTTT CASSLPGQGANSGNTIYF
- TRBJ1-2 - TRBV25-1 TGTGCCAGTATGGGGGGAAACTATGGCTACACCTTC CASMGGNYGYTF
few TRBJ1-1 - TRBV12-5 TGTGCTAGTGGTTTGGTCGGGGTGGACACTGAAGCTTTCTTT CASGLVGVDTEAFF
- TRBJ1-4 - TRBV25-1 TGTGCCAGCAGTAGGGAGGGGGAGGGTGAAAAACTGTTTTTT CASSREGEGEKLFF
few TRBJ1-2 - TRBV4-2 TGTGCCAGCAGCCAAGATCAAGGGGAAAACTATGGCTACACCTTC CASSQDQGENYGYTF
- TRBJ2-7 - TRBV18 TGTGCCAGCTCACAAAACTCAGGGGCCTACGAGCAGTACTTC CASSQNSGAYEQYF
- TRBJ2-5 TRBD2 TRBV7-2 TGTGCCAGCAGCCCAGCCGGGACTAGCGGGGTGGTGGAGACCCAGTACTTC CASSPAGTSGVVETQYF
few TRBJ1-2 - TRBV5-4 TGTGCCAGCAGCTTGGATTCTACTGGTGGCTACACCTTC CASSLDSTGGYTF
- TRBJ2-7 TRBD1 TRBV19 TGTGCCAGTAGTATAGACGGCAGGGGGCCGACGTACGAGCAGTACTTC CASSIDGRGPTYEQYF
- TRBJ1-6 TRBD1 TRBV9 TGTGCCAGCAGTAAACAGGGGGCGGGAAATTCACCCCTCCACTTT CASSKQGAGNSPLHF
- TRBJ2-2 TRBD2 TRBV28 TGTGCCAGCAAAGGGGAGGGCGGGGAGCTGTTTTTT CASKGEGGELFF
- TRBJ1-2 - TRBV4-1 TGCGCCAGCAGCCAAGGGGGCGGAACCTATGGCTACACCTTC CASSQGGGTYGYTF
- TRBJ1-1 TRBD1 TRBV5-8 TGTGCCAGCAGCCGGACAGGGGGCCGTGAAGCTTTCTTT CASSRTGGREAFF
once TRBJ1-6 TRBD1 TRBV6-5 TGTGCCAGCAGGACGGACAGGGCCTCACCCCTCCACTTT CASRTDRASPLHF
- TRBJ2-5 TRBD2 TRBV9 TGTGCCAGCAGCGTAGAGGACGGGGGGGCCTTCCCCGAGACCCAGTACTTC CASSVEDGGAFPETQYF
- TRBJ2-5 - TRBV10-3 TGTGCCATCAGCCCAGGTCCTACCGAAGAGACCCAGTACTTC CAISPGPTEETQYF
- TRBJ1-3 - TRBV11-2 TGTGCCAGCAGCATGACAGTCTCTGGAAACACCATATATTTT CASSMTVSGNTIYF
- TRBJ1-1 - TRBV2 TGTGCCAGCAGTGTGGGCAGGGGTGCTGAAGCTTTCTTT CASSVGRGAEAFF
- TRBJ2-7 TRBD2 TRBV27 TGTGCCAGCAGCCCGAGCGGGGGTGTATACGAGCAGTACTTC CASSPSGGVYEQYF
- TRBJ1-1 - TRBV6-6 TGTGCCAGCAGTGCACTGGACGGGGATAGCACTGAAGCTTTCTTT CASSALDGDSTEAFF
- TRBJ2-7 TRBD2 TRBV6-1 TGTGCCAGCAGTGCCCCCTCGGGGGGTCTTCGTAGCGCCTACGAGCAGTACTTC CASSAPSGGLRSAYEQYF
- TRBJ1-1 TRBD1 TRBV7-3 TGTGCCAGCAGCTTACTTGCACAGGGGGTCACTGAAGCTTTCTTT CASSLLAQGVTEAFF
- TRBJ2-5 - TRBV4-1 TGCGCCAGCAGCCAAACCCCACTTAGCGCGGAGACCCAGTACTTC CASSQTPLSAETQYF
once TRBJ2-7 TRBD1 TRBV25-1 TGTGCCAGCAGTGACCCTAGACAGGGACCGGAGCAGTACTTC CASSDPRQGPEQYF
- TRBJ1-2 TRBD1 TRBV4-1 TGCGCCAGCAGCCAAGTTCTGGAGGACAGGGGACTGCTCTATGGCTACACCTTC CASSQVLEDRGLLYGYTF
few TRBJ1-6 TRBD1 TRBV2 TGTGCCAGCTGCCGGGACAGGGTAAATTCACCCCTCCACTTT CASCRDRVNSPLHF
- TRBJ2-7 TRBD2 TRBV27 TGTGCCAGCAGTTTATCAGGGACTAGCGGCTACGAGCAGTACTTC CASSLSGTSGYEQYF
- TRBJ2-1 TRBD2 TRBV19 TGTGCCAGTAGTATAGTCGGACTAGCGGGGCCGCGCAATAACAATGAGCAGTTCTTC CASSIVGLAGPRNNNEQFF
- TRBJ1-2 - TRBV19 TGTGCCAGTAGTTACAGGGTTGGCTATGGCTACACCTTC CASSYRVGYGYTF
- TRBJ1-5 - TRBV18 TGTGCCAGCTCACCACAGGTAATAGGGGGCAATCAGCCCCAGCATTTT CASSPQVIGGNQPQHF
- TRBJ2-3 - TRBV5-1 TGCGCCAGCAGCTTGTCAGGGAGCACAGATACGCAGTATTTT CASSLSGSTDTQYF
- TRBJ2-1 TRBD2 TRBV6-1 TGTGCCAGCAGTGTGTTAGCGGGGAGCTCCTACAATGAGCAGTTCTTC CASSVLAGSSYNEQFF
- TRBJ2-7 - TRBV5-4 TGTGCCAGCAGCTTGGGGACAATCACCTACGAGCAGTACTTC CASSLGTITYEQYF
- TRBJ2-5 - TRBV5-1 TGCGCCAGCAGCTTGACTGGCAGGGGTGAGACCCAGTACTTC CASSLTGRGETQYF
- TRBJ1-5 - TRBV19 TGTGCCAGTAGTATAAGAGGCTTTCATCAGCCCCAGCATTTT CASSIRGFHQPQHF